These T cell receptor beta chains were read from a single sample in a study of blood T cell repertoires in COVID-19. Clones were read by immunoSEQ multiplex PCR, and TCRdb kept only the in-frame ones, dropping some. The table has tens of thousands of clones, more than 85% seen once. Sequencing used peripheral blood. Every receptor here comes from a human donor in a cohort sampled during active COVID-19. Both conserved end residues are part of each CDR3. A D gene is named only where the DNA matches it firmly. Rows give clone size only sometimes, using once, few, many, or a class for an expanded clone.

d_call	v_call	clone_size	j_call	cdr3_nt	cdr3_aa
TRBD1	TRBV19	.	TRBJ1-1	TGTGCCAGTAGTATGTCGGGACAGGGGGCTGAAGCTTTCTTT	CASSMSGQGAEAFF
.	TRBV5-6	.	TRBJ2-2	TGTGCCAGCAGCTTGGTACAGGGAAGCACCGGGGAGCTGTTTTTT	CASSLVQGSTGELFF
TRBD2	TRBV11-2	.	TRBJ2-3	TGTGCCAGCAGCTTCCTAGCGGGAGCGGGCACAGATACGCAGTATTTT	CASSFLAGAGTDTQYF
TRBD1	TRBV6-6	medium-sized	TRBJ1-1	TGTGCCAGCAGCTTGGACAGGGCGGAAGCTTTCTTT	CASSLDRAEAFF
TRBD1	TRBV30	.	TRBJ1-2	TGTGCCTGGAGTCAACAGGGGGCAAACTATGGCTACACCTTC	CAWSQQGANYGYTF
TRBD2	TRBV28	.	TRBJ2-2	TGTGCCAGCTTCCCTCACACCCTAGCGGCGAACACCGGGGAGCTGTTTTTT	CASFPHTLAANTGELFF
TRBD1	TRBV28	.	TRBJ1-5	TGTGCCAGCAGTATTGGGACAGGGGGCCTGGTTTATCAGCCCCAGCATTTT	CASSIGTGGLVYQPQHF
.	TRBV6-5	.	TRBJ2-7	TGTGCCAGCACTTGGTCACTATCCTACGAGCAGTACTTC	CASTWSLSYEQYF
TRBD1	TRBV9	.	TRBJ1-2	TGTGCCAGCAGCGAGGGACAGGGTCCCTATGGCTACACCTTC	CASSEGQGPYGYTF
.	TRBV7-2	.	TRBJ2-3	TGTGCCAGCAGCTCCCTGGGGGCTGGCACAGATACGCAGTATTTT	CASSSLGAGTDTQYF
.	TRBV19	.	TRBJ1-1	TGTGCCAGTAGGGCCTTGACAGGTTACATGAACACTGAAGCTTTCTTT	CASRALTGYMNTEAFF
.	TRBV7-2	.	TRBJ2-5	TGTGCCAGCAGCTTAGCGCGGGGCCTCCAAGAGACCCAGTACTTC	CASSLARGLQETQYF
TRBD1	TRBV28	.	TRBJ1-2	TGTGCCAGCAGACAGGGGCAAGACTATGGCTACACCTTC	CASRQGQDYGYTF
.	TRBV2	.	TRBJ1-2	TGTGCCTTAGGAGGGGCGGCTGACTATGGCTACACCTTC	CALGGAADYGYTF
TRBD2	TRBV7-3	.	TRBJ2-1	TGTGCCAGCAGCTTAAAAGGGCATGCGTTGAGCGGGATCGGAAATGAGCAGTTCTTC	CASSLKGHALSGIGNEQFF
TRBD2	TRBV5-6	.	TRBJ2-3	TGTGCCAGCAGCTTAGCGGGAGGGCCAGGGACGCAGTATTTT	CASSLAGGPGTQYF
TRBD1	TRBV10-3	.	TRBJ2-7	TGTGCCATCAGTGCAATAGGACAGGGGACCTACTACGAGCAGTACTTC	CAISAIGQGTYYEQYF
TRBD1	TRBV15	.	TRBJ1-2	TGTGCCACCAGCAGACCAGGGCAGGGGGTCTCTGGCTACACCTTC	CATSRPGQGVSGYTF
.	TRBV6-2/TRBV6-3	.	TRBJ1-5	TGTGCCAGCAGTGCCCCTCCGGGACCCCAGCATTTT	CASSAPPGPQHF
.	TRBV6-4	large	TRBJ1-4	TGTGCCAGCAAGCAGGGTAAGTTTGTAGAAAAACTGTTTTTT	CASKQGKFVEKLFF
.	TRBV5-6	.	TRBJ1-2	TGTGCCAGCAGCCCCACTTCAGGGTTAGGCGGCTACACCTTC	CASSPTSGLGGYTF
TRBD2	TRBV7-2	.	TRBJ2-3	TGTGCCAGCAGCCTACGGACTAGCGGGAGCGGCACGCAGTATTTT	CASSLRTSGSGTQYF
.	TRBV6-6	.	TRBJ2-2	TGTGCCAGCACTGACAGAGACACCGGGGAGCTGTTTTTT	CASTDRDTGELFF
TRBD1	TRBV6-2/TRBV6-3	.	TRBJ1-1	TGTGCCAGCAGTTACCCGACGGCAGGGGGGAACACTGAAGCTTTCTTT	CASSYPTAGGNTEAFF
TRBD2	TRBV6-1	.	TRBJ2-1	TGTGCCAGCAGTGTCCCTGTGGGCGGGAGCTCCTACAATGAGCAGTTCTTC	CASSVPVGGSSYNEQFF
.	TRBV10-1	.	TRBJ2-7	TGCGCCAGCACCCTGGGACACCCCAGGATGGGCTACGAGCAGTACTTC	CASTLGHPRMGYEQYF
TRBD2	TRBV10-3	.	TRBJ2-1	TGTGCCATCGGACTAGCGGGAGACAATGAGCAGTTCTTC	CAIGLAGDNEQFF
TRBD1	TRBV5-4	.	TRBJ1-2	TGTGCCAGCAGCTTGGAACAGGGGGCGCCGGGCTACACCTTC	CASSLEQGAPGYTF
.	TRBV5-1	.	TRBJ2-5	TGCGCCAGCAGCTTCCTCGGAACAGGGACGGTAGAGACCCAGTACTTC	CASSFLGTGTVETQYF
.	TRBV4-1	.	TRBJ1-6	TGCGCCAGCAGCCCATACTCGTCGATTCCTAATTCACCCCTCCACTTT	CASSPYSSIPNSPLHF
TRBD1	TRBV6-5	.	TRBJ2-7	TGTGCCAGCAGTTTCTCTCGGACAGGCCCCTACGAGCAGTACTTC	CASSFSRTGPYEQYF
.	TRBV5-4	.	TRBJ1-1	TGTGCCAGCAGCAGAGCCGTGGGGCTCATGAACACTGAAGCTTTCTTT	CASSRAVGLMNTEAFF
.	TRBV28	.	TRBJ1-1	TGTGCCAGCAGTAGCCCGGCGTTAGGACAGCAATACACTGAAGCTTTCTTT	CASSSPALGQQYTEAFF
TRBD2	TRBV7-3	.	TRBJ2-1	TGTGCCAGCAGCTTAACCCCGACTAGCGGGAGGGCAAATGAGCAGTTCTTC	CASSLTPTSGRANEQFF
.	TRBV5-6	medium-sized	TRBJ1-2	TGTGCCAGCAGCCCCCCAGGGCAGAACTATGGCTACACCTTC	CASSPPGQNYGYTF
.	TRBV29-1	.	TRBJ1-3	TGCAGCGTTGGCGACTCTGGAAACACCATATATTTT	CSVGDSGNTIYF
.	TRBV6-5	.	TRBJ2-7	TGTGCCAGCAGTAGAGCCGGCTACGAGCAGTACTTC	CASSRAGYEQYF
.	TRBV2	.	TRBJ2-1	TGTGCCAGCACGCCGGGTTTTAGGAGCTCCTACAATGAGCAGTTCTTC	CASTPGFRSSYNEQFF
TRBD1	TRBV5-1	.	TRBJ2-1	TGCGCCAGCAGCGACGGACAGGGGTACGATGAGCAGTTCTTC	CASSDGQGYDEQFF
.	TRBV30	.	TRBJ2-3	TGTGCCTGGAGTATGATGACAACAGATACGCAGTATTTT	CAWSMMTTDTQYF
.	TRBV10-3	.	TRBJ2-2	TGTGCCCACGGCGTGGCCTCGGGGAACACCGGGGAGCTGTTTTTT	CAHGVASGNTGELFF
TRBD1	TRBV19	.	TRBJ1-5	TGTGCCAGTAGTAGGACAGGGGGAGGCCAGCCCCAGCATTTT	CASSRTGGGQPQHF
TRBD1	TRBV10-3	few	TRBJ1-1	TGTGCCATCAGTGGATCCGGGACAGGGGGCACTGAAGCTTTCTTT	CAISGSGTGGTEAFF
TRBD2	TRBV12-3/TRBV12-4	.	TRBJ2-5	TGTGCCAGCTCAATAGCGGGAGGACCCCAGTACTTC	CASSIAGGPQYF
.	TRBV13	.	TRBJ2-5	TGTGCCAGCAGCTTTTCAGCCTTGGACGGCGGAGGAGAGACCCAGTACTTC	CASSFSALDGGGETQYF
.	TRBV30	.	TRBJ2-2	TGTGCCTGGAGGGGCCGGGAGACCGGGGAGCTGTTTTTT	CAWRGRETGELFF
.	TRBV19	.	TRBJ1-2	TGTGCCAGTAGACAGAGTTTAGGCTACACCTTC	CASRQSLGYTF
.	TRBV20-1	.	TRBJ2-3	TGCAGTGCGAGTCGGACTACTTCCACAGATACGCAGTATTTT	CSASRTTSTDTQYF
.	TRBV7-4	.	TRBJ2-3	TGTGCCAGCAGCTCCGACAGAATAACGTGGTGTTGGTGCACAGATACGCAGTATTTT	CASSSDRITWCWCTDTQYF